Listed here are 15 T cell receptor beta chains from one sample, sequenced in a study of blood T cell repertoires in COVID-19. Sequencing was performed with immunoSEQ multiplex PCR; in TCRdb, only in-frame clones are kept and a portion is missing. Among roughly 250,000 clones listed, 82% were seen once. Sequencing used peripheral blood. The receptors were gathered from a woman aged 60-75 years with active or convalescent COVID-19.

This chain uses TRBV18 with TRBJ1-4; perhaps TRBD1 as D (6 bases). The CDR3 consists of 15 residues. CDR1 is KGHSH, CDR2 LQKENI, per germline. V shed 2 bases and J shed 6 bases, with 13 bases lying between them. Here the CDR3 DNA reads TGTGCCAGCTCACCAGCAGGGGCGGTTGATGAAAAACTGTTTTTT. It translates to CASSPAGAVDEKLFF.

This clone was seen at least ten times. The chain employs TRBV19 and TRBJ1-1; 7 nucleotides match TRBD1. This CDR3 has 13 amino acids. The ends lost 6 bases at V and 1 base at J; junction bases unmatched: 2. CDR1 LNHDA and CDR2 SQIVND come from the germline V gene (reference sequence). CDR3 protein: CASRNRGNTEAFF. CDR3 sequence (DNA): TGTGCCAGTAGAAACAGGGGGAACACTGAAGCTTTCTTT. Supplemented by reference TRBV19 and TRBJ1-1, the full variable domain reads DGGITQSPKYLFRKEGQNVTLSCEQNLNHDAMYWYRQDPGQGLRLIYYSQIVNDFQKGDIAEGYSVSREKKESFPLTVTSAQKNPTAFYLCASRNRGNTEAFFGQGTRLTVV.

The chain combines TRBV10-3 with TRBJ1-2; 7 positions agree with TRBD1. V dropped 10 bases and J dropped 4; count of bases not matched to a gene: 6. Looked up from germline, CDR1 is ENHRY and CDR2 is SYGVKD. The CDR3 extends over 12 amino acids. The CDR3 DNA reads TGTGCCACCTCGGGACAGTCCTATGGCTACACCTTC. Translating gives CATSGQSYGYTF.

This clone turned up a few times. Other DNA sequences in this sample translate to the same CDR3. The chain carries TRBV5-1 and TRBJ1-1, with a tentative D call TRBD1 (5 bases). Trimming removed 4 bases from V and 1 base from J, with 11 bases in between. CDR1 and CDR2 (germline): SGHRS, YFSETQ. CDR3 length: 14 amino acids. CDR3 residues: CASSLGAENTEAFF. The CDR3 nucleotides read TGCGCCAGCAGCCTAGGGGCCGAGAACACTGAAGCTTTCTTT.

The rearrangement joins TRBV6-5 to TRBJ1-2, with 8 bases lining up with TRBD1. Trimming at V came to 5 bases and at J to 3 bases, leaving 8 bases not matched to a gene. The CDR3 loop spans 15 amino acids. In germline, CDR1 is MNHEY, CDR2 SVGAGI. CDR3 residues: CASSRTGFSDYGYTF. The DNA of the CDR3 is TGTGCCAGCAGTCGGACAGGGTTCAGCGACTATGGCTACACCTTC.

The chain employs TRBV4-1 and TRBJ2-3, with 7 bases matching TRBD1. CDR1 is MGHRA, CDR2 YSYEKL, per germline. The V and J ends lost 3 bases and 4 bases, in that order; junction bases with no gene match: 4. The CDR3 runs 14 residues. CDR3 residues: CASSQLQGADTQYF. CDR3 DNA sequence: TGCGCCAGCAGCCAGCTCCAGGGGGCAGATACGCAGTATTTT.

The chain employs TRBV5-4 and TRBJ2-5; D possibly corresponds to TRBD1 (6 bases). V lost 4 bases to trimming and J lost 5 bases, with 15 bases between them. CDR1 and CDR2 (germline): SGHNT, YYREEE (reference sequence). This CDR3 is 14 amino acids long. CDR3 nucleotide sequence: TGTGCCAGCAGCCGAAACAGGGTGCGGGAGACCCAGTACTTC. Its protein product is CASSRNRVRETQYF.

J is TRBJ1-1 and V is TRBV12-5; 7 nucleotides match TRBD1. CDR1 LGHNT and CDR2 FRNRAP come from the germline V gene. The junction had 9 bases not matched to a gene; V was cut back by 5 bases and J by 6 bases. The CDR3 is made up of 14 amino acids. The CDR3 is CASGPPHRGAEAFF. DNA of the CDR3: TGTGCTAGTGGTCCCCCCCACAGGGGCGCTGAAGCTTTCTTT.

The rearrangement joins TRBV18 to TRBJ1-1, with TRBD1 as a possible D gene (5 bases). V gave up 5 bases and J gave up 4 bases, with 11 bases separating them. The V gene's germline CDR1 is KGHSH and CDR2 LQKENI. The CDR3 length is 13 residues. CDR3 loop: CASSMGGVTEAFF. In DNA, the CDR3 is TGTGCCAGCTCAATGGGGGGGGTCACTGAAGCTTTCTTT.

The chain has TRBV6-4 and TRBJ1-4, with 10 bases that match TRBD1. Per germline, CDR1 MRHNA and CDR2 SNTAGT. Trimming at V came to 8 bases and at J to 1 base, leaving 7 bases not matched to a gene. This CDR3 spans 16 amino acids. CDR3 bases: TGTGCCAGCTACCGGGACAGGGGAGGAACTAATGAAAAACTGTTTTTT. Protein: CASYRDRGGTNEKLFF.

The rearrangement joins TRBV7-6 to TRBJ2-5, with 7 bases matching TRBD2. Germline lookup yields CDR1 SGHVS and CDR2 FNYEAQ. The CDR3 loop spans 17 amino acids. Germline trimming cut 7 bases from V and 5 bases from J; bases unmatched to any gene: 19. The chain's CDR3 is CASTPQGAVDGGETQYF. CDR3 nucleotide sequence: TGTGCCAGCACCCCTCAAGGGGCGGTTGACGGGGGGGAGACCCAGTACTTC.

This clone has only a few counts. V usage is TRBV6-6 and J usage is TRBJ1-2, with no clear D. Germline CDR1 is MNHNY and CDR2 is SVGAGI (reference sequence). V lost 0 bases, J lost 7 bases, and 9 bases lay in between. The length of the CDR3 is 13 residues. This CDR3 is CASSYSARRGYTF. In nucleotides, the CDR3 is TGTGCCAGCAGTTACTCAGCGAGGCGTGGCTACACCTTC.

The chain couples TRBV27 to TRBJ1-1, with a weak D call TRBD1 (5 bases). The ends were cut back, 3 bases at V and 1 base at J, with 12 bases in the middle. Germline-derived CDR1 and CDR2 are MNHEY and SMNVEV (reference sequence). The CDR3 is 15 amino acids. CDR3 protein: CASSFSGLGNTEAFF. The CDR3 DNA reads as TGTGCCAGCAGTTTTTCAGGGCTCGGGAACACTGAAGCTTTCTTT.

V usage is TRBV6-2 or TRBV6-3 and J usage is TRBJ2-7; 10 bases are a match to TRBD1. V gave up 2 bases and J gave up 1 base; unmatched junction bases: 2. The CDR3 loop spans 15 amino acids. Germline CDR1 and CDR2: MNHEY and SVGEGT. The CDR3 DNA follows: TGTGCCAGCAGTTACGGGGACAGGGGATCCTACGAGCAGTACTTC. This codes for CASSYGDRGSYEQYF.

The V and J genes are TRBV27 and TRBJ1-6; D is unresolved. The CDR3 totals 15 residues. Looked up from germline, CDR1 is MNHEY and CDR2 is SMNVEV (reference sequence). Deletions cut 0 bases from V and 1 base from J, with 4 bases between. In nucleotides, the CDR3 is TGTGCCAGCAGTTTATCGAGGTCCTATAATTCACCCCTCCACTTT. As protein: CASSLSRSYNSPLHF.